These T cell receptor beta chains were read from a single sample in a study of T cell changes during pregnancy in multiple sclerosis. Here immunoSEQ multiplex PCR was the method, and the copy in TCRdb shows in-frame clones only, minus some. The sample includes roughly 59,000 clones, 85% to 95% seen only once; the top ten take 3.2%. The source was CD8+ T cells from peripheral blood mononuclear cells, collected in the second trimester of pregnancy. Receptors were obtained from a female donor with multiple sclerosis, enrolled in a pregnancy study. Each CDR3 is given with its conserved first and last residue. D genes are given only for firm matches. Size is stated for part of the rows, as once, few or many counts, or as a class when the clone is expanded.

j_gene,v_gene,d_gene,abundance,CDR3aa,CDR3nt
TRBJ2-1,TRBV28,-,-,CASGAHPGGNEQFF,TGTGCCAGCGGAGCTCATCCGGGTGGAAATGAGCAGTTCTTC
TRBJ2-2,TRBV27,-,-,CASSLIDGGYTGELFF,TGTGCCAGCAGTTTAATTGATGGCGGCTACACCGGGGAGCTGTTTTTT
TRBJ2-3,TRBV5-1,TRBD2,-,CASSLQTTTGGPGADTQYF,TGCGCCAGCAGCCTTCAAACTACGACGGGAGGACCGGGGGCAGATACGCAGTATTTT
TRBJ1-1,TRBV13,-,-,CASSFLTGDTEAFF,TGTGCCAGCAGCTTCCTAACAGGTGACACTGAAGCTTTCTTT
TRBJ2-7,TRBV28,-,-,CASSFDSYEQYF,TGTGCCAGCAGTTTCGACAGCTACGAGCAGTACTTC
TRBJ2-1,TRBV27,TRBD1,-,CASSLRTGSPYNEQFF,TGTGCCAGCAGTTTACGGACAGGGAGCCCCTACAATGAGCAGTTCTTC
TRBJ2-5,TRBV11-2,TRBD2,-,CASSLYEVSGRGETQYF,TGTGCCAGCAGCTTATATGAAGTTAGCGGGAGGGGAGAGACCCAGTACTTC
TRBJ1-3,TRBV7-9,-,-,CASSPPAGNTIYF,TGTGCCAGCAGCCCCCCAGCGGGAAACACCATATATTTT
TRBJ2-3,TRBV2,TRBD2,once,CASSFPPSGSITSTDTQYF,TGTGCCAGCAGTTTTCCCCCTAGCGGGAGTATCACGAGCACAGATACGCAGTATTTT
TRBJ2-7,TRBV19,-,-,CASSIGGGFDEQYF,TGTGCCAGTAGTATAGGTGGAGGGTTTGACGAGCAGTACTTC
TRBJ1-2,TRBV6-5,TRBD1,-,CASSYSTGSDYGYTF,TGTGCCAGCAGTTACTCGACAGGGTCAGACTATGGCTACACCTTC
TRBJ2-3,TRBV27,-,-,CASSWTPNTQYF,TGTGCCAGCAGCTGGACTCCTAATACGCAGTATTTT
TRBJ2-7,TRBV19,TRBD2,-,CASSRPGTSYEQYF,TGTGCCAGTAGTAGACCCGGGACTAGCTACGAGCAGTACTTC
TRBJ1-2,TRBV5-1,-,-,CASSPGSGDGYTF,TGCGCCAGCAGCCCCGGGTCGGGTGATGGCTACACCTTC
TRBJ1-1,TRBV27,TRBD1,-,CASSSLGQEAAEAFF,TGTGCCAGCAGTTCCCTCGGACAGGAGGCAGCTGAAGCTTTCTTT
TRBJ1-1,TRBV5-1,-,-,CASSLEGQGAFF,TGCGCCAGCAGCTTGGAGGGACAAGGAGCTTTCTTT
TRBJ2-7,TRBV11-2,TRBD1,-,CASRETGGAFSTYEQYF,TGTGCCAGCAGGGAGACAGGGGGCGCTTTTTCTACCTACGAGCAGTACTTC
TRBJ2-7,TRBV11-2,-,-,CASSLEGSARYEQYF,TGTGCCAGCAGCTTAGAAGGTAGCGCCCGCTACGAGCAGTACTTC
TRBJ1-5,TRBV28,TRBD1,-,CASSTKFHDRVNQPQHF,TGTGCCAGCAGTACCAAATTTCACGACAGGGTCAATCAGCCCCAGCATTTT
TRBJ2-3,TRBV4-2,TRBD2,-,CASSLKPGLAGSTDTQYF,TGTGCCAGCAGCCTTAAGCCGGGACTAGCGGGAAGCACAGATACGCAGTATTTT
TRBJ2-7,TRBV30,-,-,CAWSVQGPGEQYF,TGTGCCTGGAGTGTACAGGGTCCGGGCGAGCAGTACTTC
TRBJ1-1,TRBV15,TRBD1,-,CATSIYRGDTEAFF,TGTGCCACCAGCATTTACAGGGGGGACACTGAAGCTTTCTTT
TRBJ2-2,TRBV5-5,TRBD2,-,CASSRLAAGELFF,TGTGCCAGCAGCCGACTAGCCGCCGGGGAGCTGTTTTTT
TRBJ2-1,TRBV19,-,-,CASSIEALSAEQFF,TGTGCCAGTAGTATAGAGGCTCTGAGCGCTGAGCAGTTCTTC
TRBJ2-7,TRBV10-3,-,-,CAISLTGEVYEQYF,TGTGCCATCAGCCTAACAGGGGAGGTCTACGAGCAGTACTTC
TRBJ2-7,TRBV15,-,-,CATSRGGSEQYF,TGTGCCACCAGCAGAGGTGGCTCCGAGCAGTACTTC
TRBJ1-4,TRBV7-6,-,-,CASSREELNEKLFF,TGTGCCAGCAGCCGGGAGGAACTTAATGAAAAACTGTTTTTT